The next 26 T cell receptor delta chains were all read from a single sample in a study of γδ T cells in repeated Plasmodium falciparum infection. Flow sorting of PBMC yielded separate Vgamma9/Vdelta2+ and Vdelta2-negative gammadelta T cell populations for bulk repertoire analysis. TCRdb re-analyzed the multiplex PCR reads via CATT. Here the sample spans around 50,000 delta-chain clones, 1.9% being singletons. The sample consisted of gamma-delta T cells from blood. These receptors were collected from a pool of human donors (malaria-infected and uninfected, not separated).

This clone was seen only a few times. One base separates it from a far larger clone, so it is likely a read error. Other nucleotide sequences in the sample specify the same CDR3. The rearrangement uses TRDV2 and TRDJ1, with TRDD3 matching 8 bases. The J gene, left out of TCRdb, was set here by checking the DNA against germline. From germline, CDR1 is GEAIGNYY and CDR2 EKD. CDR3 length: 21 amino acids. The CDR3 protein is CACDTGEIYWGPTGGSDKLIF. As DNA, the CDR3 is TGTGCCTGCGACACCGGAGAGATCTACTGGGGGCCTACGGGGGGTTCCGATAAACTCATCTTT.

This clone has at least ten counts. This probably arose from a read error, given a far larger clone one base away. Other DNA sequences within the sample encode an identical CDR3. This chain joins TRDV2 and TRDJ1, with 8 bases aligning to TRDD3. TCRdb gives no J gene; it was assigned here by matching the DNA to germline. Germline CDR1 is GEAIGNYY and CDR2 is EKD. The CDR3 is made up of 17 amino acids. In nucleotides, the CDR3 is TGTGCCTGTGACCCTCTGGGGGACCTAGAGCACACCGACAAACTCATCTTT. Its protein is CACDPLGDLEHTDKLIF.

This clone showed up many times. With only one base between it and a far larger clone, this is likely a read error. In the same sample, other DNA sequences code for this CDR3. This rearrangement joins TRDV2 to TRDJ1; TRDD3 aligns across 13 bases. Assignment of the J gene here rests on matching the DNA to germline, because TCRdb gives none. CDR3 length equals 24 residues. Germline CDR1 and CDR2: GEAIGNYY and EKD. The CDR3 loop is CACDTVVLGDTGVSPRASTDKLIF. The DNA of the CDR3 is TGTGCCTGCGACACCGTTGTACTGGGGGATACGGGTGTCTCGCCTAGGGCATCCACCGATAAACTCATCTTT.

This clone has only a few counts. The protein recorded in TCRdb matches a much larger clone and deviates from this DNA's translation at residue 11, suggesting a read error; the protein here is obtained by translating the DNA. This rearrangement joins TRDV2 to TRDJ1; 7 nucleotides align to TRDD3. TCRdb offers no J gene call, so here the DNA was matched to germline to obtain one. Germline V gene sequence: CDR1 GEAIGNYY, CDR2 EKD. CDR3 length: 15 residues. In DNA, the CDR3 is TGTGCCTGTGATTCACTGGGGATGAACACCGGTAAACTCATCTTT. It is translated as CACDSLGMNTGKLIF.

Ten or more counts support this clone. V and J are TRDV1 and TRDJ1; 12 bases agree with TRDD3. Germline CDR1 reads TSWWSYY; CDR2 reads QGS. V was pared by 2 bases and J by 1 base, with 20 bases of the junction left unmatched. The CDR3 is 22 residues long. This CDR3 is CALGEKPTFLLLGDTTTDKLIF. The CDR3 DNA reads TGTGCTCTTGGGGAAAAGCCAACCTTCCTTCTACTGGGGGATACAACCACCGATAAACTCATCTTT.

This clone has ten or more counts. TCRdb records a much larger clone's protein for this DNA, with a difference at residue 6 that likely arises from a read error; the protein given is the translation of the DNA. The genes are TRDV1 and TRDJ1; TRDD3 might be the D (5 bases). TCRdb carries no J gene annotation; the J gene was assigned here by matching the DNA with germline. In germline, CDR1 is TSWWSYY, CDR2 QGS. Trimming removed 8 bases at V and 6 bases at J, with 28 bases between. This CDR3 is built from 17 residues. The chain's CDR3 is CALCLTHDWRRDHKLIF. The CDR3 DNA is TGTGCTCTTTGTCTGACCCATGACTGGCGTCGGGACCATAAACTCATCTTT.

Ten or more counts support this clone. The likely explanation is a read error, given a far larger clone one base away. Other DNA variants within this sample encode the same CDR3. DNA for the CDR3: TGTGCCTGTGACCTACTGGGGGTCCTCACCGATAAACTCATCTTT. Its protein is CACDLLGVLTDKLIF. The chain uses TRDV2 and TRDJ1, with 8 bases that match TRDD3. Assignment of the J gene here rests on matching the DNA to germline, because TCRdb gives none. Germline loops: CDR1 GEAIGNYY, CDR2 EKD. The CDR3 extends over 15 amino acids. With 3 bases clipped from V and 1 base from J, the junction kept 6 bases outside the gene matches.

Ten or more counts support this clone. The TCRdb protein, from a much larger clone, departs from this DNA's translation at residue 17, likely by read error; the protein shown derives from the DNA. The chain is built from TRDV3 and TRDJ1; 12 bases fit TRDD3. Germline CDR1 TVYSNPD, CDR2 GDNSRS (reference sequence). J gave up 7 bases and V 1 base, and 28 bases lay outside the gene matches. The CDR3 covers 21 residues. As DNA, the CDR3 is TGTGCCTTTACGAGGGCCGACTACATACACTGGGGGATACCAGGGGCCGCTAAACTCATCTTT. It translates to CAFTRADYIHWGIPGAAKLIF. Combining the CDR3 with reference TRDV3 and TRDJ1 gives the whole variable domain CDKVTQSSPDQTVASGSEVVLLCTYDTVYSNPDLFWYRIRPDYSFQFVFYGDNSRSEGADFTQGRFSVKHILTQKAFHLVISPVRTEDSATYYCAFTRADYIHWGIPGAAKLIFGKGTRVTVEP.

This clone was seen at least ten times. Other DNA sequences in this sample translate to the same CDR3. The chain joins TRDV1 to TRDJ1; TRDD3 agrees at 10 bases. TCRdb leaves out the J gene; it was filled in here by matching the DNA to germline. The CDR3 consists of 18 residues. V lost 3 bases, J lost 9 bases, and 19 bases stayed unmatched. Looked up from germline, CDR1 is TSWWSYY and CDR2 is QGS. This CDR3 reads CALGELRLPVLGDVELIF. The CDR3 nucleotides read TGTGCTCTTGGGGAGCTCCGCCTACCCGTACTGGGGGATGTGGAACTCATCTTT.

This clone turned up a few times. This DNA's translation and the protein TCRdb lists, from a much larger clone, do not match at residue 13, likely due to a read error; the protein shown is translated from the DNA. Distinct nucleotide sequences in the sample also encode this CDR3. The V gene is TRDV1, the J gene TRDJ1; D perhaps matches TRDD3 (5 bases). TCRdb is silent on the J gene; assignment here came from matching the DNA to germline. CDR1 and CDR2 (germline): TSWWSYY, QGS. Between the trimmed V and J ends, which lost 8 bases and 8 bases, there was a span of 30 bases. The CDR3 covers 17 residues. CDR3 coding DNA: TGTGCTCTTTGTCTGATCCATGACTGGCGTCGGGACCAAAAACTCATCTTT. It translates to CALCLIHDWRRDQKLIF.

This clone has only a few counts. TCRdb shows a much larger clone's protein in place of this DNA's translation, and the two differ at residue 10, likely through a read error; the protein shown is translated from the DNA. The chain employs TRDV2 and TRDJ1; 7 bases align to TRDD2. TCRdb leaves out the J gene; it was filled in here by matching the DNA to germline. Germline CDR1 GEAIGNYY, CDR2 EKD. With V trimmed by 2 bases and J by 0 bases, 29 bases remained unmatched. This CDR3 has 23 residues. The CDR3 protein is CACDMVGFLTNLPAGAYTDKLIF. CDR3 in DNA: TGTGCCTGTGACATGGTCGGATTCCTCACAAACCTTCCTGCTGGAGCGTACACCGATAAACTCATCTTT.

This clone turned up a few times. This likely came from a read error, as a far larger clone is one base away. The identical CDR3 is also encoded by other nucleotide sequences in the sample. The chain uses TRDV1 and TRDJ1, with 9 bases matching TRDD3. Germline V gives CDR1 TSWWSYY, CDR2 QGS. This CDR3 has 23 residues. The CDR3 DNA reads TGTGCTCTTGGGGAACTGAACCCAAAGGTGGGGATACGGTTAACAATCGTTACCGACAAACTCATCTTT. Translating gives CALGELNPKVGIRLTIVTDKLIF.

A few counts support this clone. The amino acid sequence in TCRdb belongs to a much larger clone and departs from this DNA's translation at residue 15, likely a sequencing read error; the sequence shown is translated from the DNA. The gene calls are TRDV1 and TRDJ2; 12 bases match TRDD3. TCRdb lists no J gene, so it was determined here by aligning the DNA to germline. Trimming removed 0 bases from V and 4 bases from J; junction bases left unmatched: 15. The CDR3 covers 21 residues. Germline V CDR1 and CDR2: TSWWSYY, QGS. The CDR3 bases are TGTGCTCTTGGGGAACTCCCCTTCCAGACTGGGGGATACCCTTCGACAGCACAACTCTTCTTT. This codes for CALGELPFQTGGYPSTAQLFF.

Comment on this clone: TCRdb pairs this DNA with a much larger clone's protein that differs at residue 22, likely a read error; the protein shown was translated from the DNA. The V gene call reads TRDV3; no J gene was called; the table's D call of TRDD3 was not tested on the DNA. Germline loops: CDR1 TVYSNPD, CDR2 GDNSRS (reference sequence). The CDR3 is 23 residues long. This CDR3 is CALDIHDVRRWGILWRFTDKLTF. The CDR3 DNA reads as TGTGCCTTAGATATTCACGACGTAAGGAGGTGGGGGATACTTTGGAGGTTCACCGATAAACTCACCTTT.

As concerns this clone: This DNA's translation and the protein TCRdb lists, from a much larger clone, do not match at residue 3, likely due to a read error; the protein shown is translated from the DNA. The chain links TRDV3 to TRDJ1; 7 nucleotides match TRDD3. No J gene was available from TCRdb, and it was assigned here by a germline match of the DNA. This CDR3 has 14 amino acids. J gave up 4 bases and V 5 bases, and 13 bases lay outside the gene matches. Looked up from germline, CDR1 is TVYSNPD and CDR2 is GDNSRS (reference sequence). Here the CDR3 reads CAIKEPGGYDKLIF. The CDR3, as DNA: TGTGCCATTAAAGAGCCTGGGGGCTACGATAAACTCATCTTT. Using reference TRDV3 and TRDJ1 for the parts outside the CDR3, the full variable domain is CDKVTQSSPDQTVASGSEVVLLCTYDTVYSNPDLFWYRIRPDYSFQFVFYGDNSRSEGADFTQGRFSVKHILTQKAFHLVISPVRTEDSATYYCAIKEPGGYDKLIFGKGTRVTVEP.

In regard to this clone: This DNA's translation and the protein TCRdb lists, from a much larger clone, do not match at residue 8, likely due to a read error; the protein shown is translated from the DNA. V is TRDV3 and J is TRDJ1; tentatively, D is TRDD2 (6 bases). The J gene was missing in TCRdb and was found by matching the end of the DNA to germline. V was clipped by 4 bases and J by 4 bases, with 16 bases between them. Germline CDR1 reads TVYSNPD; CDR2 reads GDNSRS (reference sequence). The CDR3 is made up of 13 amino acids. The CDR3 DNA sequence: TGTGCCTCCACGGCCTTCCGGGACGATAAACTCATCTTT. Protein product: CASTAFRDDKLIF.

Details on this clone: TCRdb's protein, taken from a much larger clone, differs from this DNA's translation at residue 3, likely owing to a read error; the protein displayed comes from the DNA. V is TRDV1 and J is TRDJ1; 11 bases fit TRDD3. Germline matching of the DNA provided the J gene here, since TCRdb leaves it blank. The CDR3 loop spans 22 amino acids. Germline loops: CDR1 TSWWSYY, CDR2 QGS. CDR3 DNA: TGTGCTCCTGGGGAACTACAGATCCTATTTGGCTACTGGGGGATATACACCGATAAACTCATCTTT. It is translated as CAPGELQILFGYWGIYTDKLIF.

This clone was counted ten times or more. Sequence at one end of the junction differs from germline and may be a read error. The CDR3: CSLGDARLLTVYTDKLIF. The CDR3 DNA reads as TGTTCTCTTGGGGACGCCCGCCTCCTGACCGTGTACACCGATAAACTCATCTTT. This chain uses TRDV1 with TRDJ1, with D perhaps TRDD3 (5 bases). Germline V gene data show CDR1 as TSWWSYY and CDR2 as QGS. The CDR3 totals 18 residues.

This clone is categorized as medium-sized. The sample holds other DNA sequences that translate to the same CDR3. This sequence joins TRDV1 and TRDJ1; D perhaps matches TRDD2 (9 bases). The length of the CDR3 is 21 residues. The V gene's germline CDR1 is TSWWSYY and CDR2 QGS. Trimming took 3 bases from V and 0 from J, leaving 29 bases between them. The CDR3 spells CALGDPSYAVLGVIYTDKLIF. As DNA, the CDR3 is TGTGCTCTTGGGGATCCTTCCTACGCCGTACTGGGGGTTATATACACCGATAAACTCATCTTT.

This clone was picked up a small number of times. Since a far larger clone is one base different, this is likely a read error. The sample contains more than one DNA sequence encoding this CDR3. The chain has TRDV3 and TRDJ1; 11 bases are shared with TRDD3. Germline CDR1 TVYSNPD, CDR2 GDNSRS (reference sequence). With 1 base clipped from V and 0 bases from J, the junction kept 22 bases outside the gene matches. This CDR3 spans 21 amino acids. The CDR3: CAFTYPSYWGIASLYTDKLIF. As DNA, the CDR3 is TGTGCCTTTACCTATCCCTCCTACTGGGGGATAGCATCCTTGTACACCGATAAACTCATCTTT.

This clone was observed at least ten times. The protein given by TCRdb reflects a much larger clone and differs at residue 12 from this DNA's translation, likely from a read error; the protein shown is the DNA's translation. The chain is built from TRDV2 and TRDJ3, with a possible D match to TRDD3 (6 bases). The J gene comes from matching the DNA to germline here; TCRdb lacks it. In germline, CDR1 is GEAIGNYY, CDR2 EKD. The CDR3 consists of 18 residues. The CDR3 DNA follows: TGTGCCTGTGACACCGTGGGGATTGATTCCTGGGGCACCCGACAGATGTTTTTC. The encoded protein is CACDTVGIDSWGTRQMFF.

This clone was found many times. This sequence is one base from a far larger clone and is likely a read error. Additional DNA sequences in this sample encode the identical CDR3. The chain carries TRAV38-2/DV8 and TRDJ1, with TRDD3 identical over 8 bases. The CDR3 contains 23 residues. From germline, CDR1 is TSESDYY and CDR2 QEAYKQQN. CDR3 DNA: TGTGCTTATAGGAGCCGCCGACCCCAAACCGCCCGGGGATACACCGAGTACACCGATAAGCTCATCTTT. It encodes CAYRSRRPQTARGYTEYTDKLIF.

This clone was seen more than once but under ten times. This sequence is one base from a far larger clone and is likely a read error. The same CDR3 can be traced to other DNA sequences in this sample. This chain joins TRDV1 and TRDJ1; D is perhaps TRDD2 (7 bases). The CDR3 runs to 21 residues. Germline loops: CDR1 TSWWSYY, CDR2 QGS. CDR3: CALGRLLPLLGIPMYTDKLIF. CDR3 in DNA: TGTGCTCTTGGGCGTCTCCTTCCTTTATTGGGGATCCCCATGTACACCGATAAACTGATCTTT.

The table lists this clone with a few counts. The protein TCRdb lists belongs to a much larger clone and differs from this DNA's translation at residue 15, which points to a read error; the protein shown is made from the DNA. The chain has TRDV2 and TRDJ1; 9 bases fit TRDD3. The J gene, left out of TCRdb, was set here by checking the DNA against germline. The CDR3 is 18 residues long. Per the germline V gene, CDR1 is GEAIGNYY and CDR2 is EKD. CDR3 sequence (DNA): TGTGCCTGTGACGTCCTGGGGGATCACAATTTAAGCGCCGATGAACTCATCTTT. Amino acids: CACDVLGDHNLSADELIF.

With respect to this clone: TCRdb's protein for this DNA is that of a much larger clone and differs from the translation at residue 11, likely a read error; the protein shown is the DNA translation. The chain couples TRDV1 to TRDJ1; D gene uncertain. The J gene, not given by TCRdb, was assigned here from a germline match of the nucleotide sequence. Trimming stripped 6 bases from V and 3 bases from J, with 23 bases between. CDR3 length: 17 amino acids. Germline CDR1 TSWWSYY, CDR2 QGS. The CDR3 here is CALGTEGSLRLADKLIF. The CDR3 nucleotides are TGTGCTCTTGGAACAGAGGGTTCCCTGAGACTCGCCGATAAACTCATCTTT.

Comments on this clone: A far larger clone differs by one base, so this is likely a read error. At the DNA level, this CDR3 is encoded by other sequences in the same sample as well. V gene TRDV2 combines with J gene TRDJ1; D possibly uses TRDD2 or TRDD3 (5 bases each). TCRdb gives no J gene; it was assigned here by matching the DNA to germline. In germline, CDR1 is GEAIGNYY, CDR2 EKD. The CDR3 has 25 residues. The CDR3 reads CACDTGLLSGSGCHPPKWYTDKLIF. DNA for the CDR3: TGTGCTTGTGACACGGGCCTTCTTTCAGGGTCGGGATGTCACCCCCCAAAGTGGTACACCGATAAACTCATCTTT.